This T cell receptor beta chain originates from a study of T cells in Graves' hyperthyroidism and ophthalmopathy. This clonotype came up many times. Its matching antigen is unknown. Germline-derived CDR1 and CDR2 are SGHVS and FQNEAQ. The junction had 7 bases not matched to a gene; V was cut back by 3 bases and J by 6 bases. This CDR3 comprises 14 residues. It was RNA transcripts that yielded the amplified TCR beta CDR3 regions. Primed by the HTBI set, a first-round RT-PCR was run on the TCR CDR3. From the multiplex PCR reads, TCRdb called clonotypes with MiXCR, one entry per CDR3 protein. Here the sample spans about 290,000 distinct CDR3 sequences, about 13% being singletons. Uncontrolled infection, other autoimmune disease, pregnancy or lactation disqualified patients from enrolment. General study findings and limits: The model anticipated ophthalmopathy a median approximately six months pre-onset.

The chain joins TRBV7-8 to TRBJ2-7; 8 nucleotides line up with TRBD2. Material for sequencing was blood. The receptor's source is a middle-aged woman with Graves' hyperthyroidism. This CDR3 is CASSLSGRNVEQYF. CDR3 nucleotide sequence: TGTGCCAGCAGCTTGAGCGGGAGAAATGTCGAGCAGTACTTC.